Listed below are T cell receptor beta chains from one sample, sequenced in a study of blood T cell repertoires in COVID-19. Produced via immunoSEQ multiplex PCR; TCRdb's table is partial and in-frame only. The data hold about 97,000 clones, with around 90% observed a single time. The specimen was peripheral blood. These receptors originate from a man aged 45-65 years with active or convalescent COVID-19. Each CDR3 is given with its conserved first and last residue. A D gene is named only where the DNA matches it firmly. Expanded clones are given a class, and other clones once, few, many or no size at all.

D,V,length,J,size,CDR3,DNA
.,TRBV28,14,TRBJ2-7,.,CASSSHSGRNEQYF,TGTGCCAGCAGTTCCCATTCTGGGAGGAACGAGCAGTACTTC
TRBD1,TRBV27,15,TRBJ2-2,.,CASSLGTVNTGELFF,TGTGCCAGCAGTTTGGGGACAGTGAACACCGGGGAGCTGTTTTTT
.,TRBV6-5,13,TRBJ1-4,.,CASRGATNEKLFF,TGTGCCAGCAGGGGCGCAACTAATGAAAAACTGTTTTTT
.,TRBV28,16,TRBJ2-2,.,CASSLFGSTNTGELFF,TGTGCCAGCAGTTTATTTGGCTCGACGAACACCGGGGAGCTGTTTTTT
.,TRBV11-2,15,TRBJ2-1,.,CASSLRGPTGNEQFF,TGTGCCAGCAGCTTACGGGGTCCTACGGGTAATGAGCAGTTCTTC
TRBD2,TRBV19,17,TRBJ2-1,.,CASSRLAGGPIYNEQFF,TGTGCCAGTAGTCGACTAGCGGGGGGCCCAATTTACAATGAGCAGTTCTTC
TRBD1,TRBV28,18,TRBJ1-3,.,CASSLPGQGRVSGNTIYF,TGTGCCAGCAGTTTGCCCGGACAGGGCCGCGTCTCTGGAAACACCATATATTTT
.,TRBV28,12,TRBJ1-1,.,CASKFGSTEAFF,TGTGCCAGCAAATTCGGGAGCACTGAAGCTTTCTTT
.,TRBV6-4,19,TRBJ1-5,.,CASSDSPGRETPSNQPQHF,TGTGCCAGCAGTGACTCGCCAGGGAGGGAGACCCCTAGCAATCAGCCCCAGCATTTT
.,TRBV20-1,11,TRBJ1-2,.,CSAPTEDGYTF,TGCAGTGCCCCGACAGAGGATGGCTACACCTTC
.,TRBV11-2,15,TRBJ2-5,.,CASSSIGTEQETQYF,TGTGCCAGCAGCTCGATAGGGACTGAACAAGAGACCCAGTACTTC
.,TRBV5-1,14,TRBJ2-3,.,CASSLGTTTDTQYF,TGCGCCAGCAGCTTGGGGACTACCACAGATACGCAGTATTTT
.,TRBV6-5,15,TRBJ1-4,.,CASEPHSRTNEKLFF,TGTGCCAGCGAGCCTCACAGCCGAACTAATGAAAAACTGTTTTTT
.,TRBV30,15,TRBJ1-6,.,CAWSGITAYNSPLHF,TGTGCCTGGAGCGGGATTACAGCTTATAATTCACCCCTCCACTTT
TRBD2,TRBV2,16,TRBJ2-3,.,CASRLTSGGDTDTQYF,TGTGCCAGCAGGCTGACTAGCGGGGGGGACACAGATACGCAGTATTTT
TRBD1,TRBV11-2,15,TRBJ1-6,.,CASSPVRQGKSPLHF,TGTGCCAGCAGCCCAGTGAGACAGGGAAAATCACCCCTCCACTTT
TRBD1,TRBV4-1,18,TRBJ2-6,.,CASSQRIRTGAGANVLTF,TGCGCCAGCAGCCAAAGGATAAGGACAGGGGCTGGGGCCAACGTCCTGACTTTC
.,TRBV20-1,14,TRBJ2-5,.,CSASDPREAETQYF,TGCAGTGCTAGTGACCCTAGGGAGGCTGAGACCCAGTACTTC
TRBD1,TRBV5-1,15,TRBJ1-4,.,CASSEDRGGGEKLFF,TGCGCCAGCAGCGAAGACAGGGGAGGAGGTGAAAAACTGTTTTTT
.,TRBV6-5,15,TRBJ1-4,once,CASMRDIRTNEKLFF,TGTGCCAGCATGAGGGACATCCGAACTAATGAAAAACTGTTTTTT
.,TRBV23-1,15,TRBJ2-2,.,CASYPSRTDLGELFF,TGCGCCAGCTATCCGTCCCGGACAGACCTCGGGGAGCTGTTTTTT
.,TRBV4-3,15,TRBJ2-7,.,CASSQNTGSSYEQYF,TGCGCCAGCAGCCAGAATACAGGAAGCTCCTACGAGCAGTACTTC
TRBD2,TRBV10-1,14,TRBJ2-3,.,CANLSGGNTDTQYF,TGCGCCAACCTAAGCGGGGGAAACACAGATACGCAGTATTTT
TRBD1,TRBV6-5,15,TRBJ1-5,.,CASSPGTGGEGAQHF,TGTGCCAGCAGCCCCGGGACAGGGGGTGAGGGGGCCCAGCATTTT
.,TRBV9,16,TRBJ1-1,.,CASSVGGRGMNTEAFF,TGTGCCAGCAGCGTAGGAGGGAGGGGCATGAACACTGAAGCTTTCTTT
.,TRBV2,14,TRBJ1-5,.,CASKMGGGGQPQHF,TGTGCCAGCAAGATGGGCGGGGGAGGCCAGCCCCAGCATTTT
.,TRBV6-5,13,TRBJ2-6,.,CASLSSGANVLTF,TGTGCCAGCCTGAGCTCTGGGGCCAACGTCCTGACTTTC
.,TRBV21-1,15,TRBJ2-3,.,CASSSGTGNTDTQYF,TGTGCCAGCAGCTCCGGGACAGGGAATACAGATACGCAGTATTTT
.,TRBV28,11,TRBJ1-5,.,CASSSDQPQHF,TGTGCCAGCAGTTCGGATCAGCCCCAGCATTTT
TRBD2,TRBV5-1,15,TRBJ2-5,.,CASRPAGDSQETQYF,TGCGCCAGCAGACCAGCGGGGGATTCCCAAGAGACCCAGTACTTC
.,TRBV18,13,TRBJ2-5,few,CASSPGQQETQYF,TGTGCCAGCTCACCAGGACAGCAAGAGACCCAGTACTTC
TRBD1,TRBV18,16,TRBJ2-5,once,CASSPVSQGAQETQYF,TGTGCCAGCTCACCTGTGTCCCAGGGGGCTCAGGAGACCCAGTACTTC
TRBD1,TRBV7-9,17,TRBJ2-7,.,CASSFSVRGGADYEQYF,TGTGCCAGCAGCTTCAGCGTGCGAGGGGGCGCAGACTACGAGCAGTACTTC
TRBD1,TRBV4-1,13,TRBJ2-5,.,CASSTTGGETQYF,TGCGCCAGCAGCACCACAGGGGGAGAGACCCAGTACTTC
TRBD1,TRBV24-1,15,TRBJ2-3,.,CATSVGQGFPDTQYF,TGTGCCACCAGTGTAGGACAGGGGTTTCCAGATACGCAGTATTTT
.,TRBV6-2/TRBV6-3,15,TRBJ1-5,.,CASSSPGRGNQPQHF,TGTGCCAGCAGTTCCCCAGGGAGGGGCAATCAGCCCCAGCATTTT
.,TRBV30,14,TRBJ1-5,once,CAWSRKGGSQPQHF,TGTGCCTGGAGCCGCAAGGGTGGGAGTCAGCCCCAGCATTTT
TRBD2,TRBV28,18,TRBJ2-2,.,CASRLRTSGGANTGELFF,TGTGCCAGCAGGCTGCGGACTAGCGGGGGGGCCAACACCGGGGAGCTGTTTTTT
.,TRBV3-1/TRBV3-2,15,TRBJ2-2,.,CASGLIAANTGELFF,TGTGCCAGCGGGTTGATAGCGGCGAACACCGGGGAGCTGTTTTTT
TRBD2,TRBV7-2,14,TRBJ2-1,.,CASSFPGGGMEQFF,TGTGCCAGCAGCTTTCCTGGGGGGGGAATGGAGCAGTTCTTC
TRBD1,TRBV27,14,TRBJ1-5,.,CASSLDRGNQPQHF,TGTGCCAGCAGTTTGGACAGGGGGAATCAGCCCCAGCATTTT
TRBD1,TRBV18,14,TRBJ2-3,.,CASSPGQGIDTQYF,TGTGCCAGCTCACCGGGACAGGGGATCGATACGCAGTATTTT
.,TRBV23-1,17,TRBJ1-5,.,CASSQMARRGSSQPQHF,TGCGCCAGCAGTCAAATGGCCCGTCGGGGGTCGAGCCAGCCCCAGCATTTT
TRBD1,TRBV4-3,16,TRBJ1-2,.,CASSQDGGQDFYGYTF,TGCGCCAGCAGCCAAGATGGGGGACAGGACTTCTATGGCTACACCTTC
.,TRBV7-9,14,TRBJ1-4,.,CASSSVQDNEKLFF,TGTGCCAGCAGCTCGGTGCAAGATAATGAAAAACTGTTTTTT
.,TRBV29-1,12,TRBJ2-1,.,CSVGRSDNEQFF,TGCAGCGTGGGCCGGTCCGACAATGAGCAGTTCTTC
.,TRBV6-1,13,TRBJ1-1,few,CASSESGDTEAFF,TGTGCCAGCAGTGAATCAGGGGACACTGAAGCTTTCTTT
.,TRBV3-1/TRBV3-2,14,TRBJ2-1,.,CASSGSFSYNEQFF,TGTGCCAGCAGTGGTAGCTTCTCCTACAATGAGCAGTTCTTC